This T cell receptor (beta chain) originates from a study of Ad26.COV2.S vaccination and SARS-CoV-2 variants. Study-wide findings and caveats: With respect to non-spike TCR breadth, vaccine and placebo recipients were similar. Reportedly, spike-specific CD8+ and CD4+ T cell responses achieved substantial breadth once vaccination had taken place. Total T cell responses, in the TCR breadth and depth analyses, may have been underestimated.

Sequencing was performed with immunoSEQ multiplex PCR; in TCRdb, only in-frame clones are kept and a portion is missing. The table shows about 350,000 clones, with 90% to 95% occurring only once. Comments on this clone: Its antigen is still unknown.

V dropped 4 bases and J dropped 6; count of bases not matched to a gene: 11. The CDR3 length is 15 residues. The source was peripheral blood, collected after recovery from COVID-19. This clonotype was obtained from a human donor who had recovered from COVID-19. The chain couples TRBV5-3 to TRBJ2-7; 9 bases align to TRBD1. TRBV5-3 carries the ORF label, with uncertain function. In DNA, the CDR3 is TGTGCCAGAAGCCGGGAGGACAGGGGTTTCGCCGAGCAGTACTTC. It codes for CARSREDRGFAEQYF.